These T cell receptor beta chains were read from a single sample in a study of CXCR3-negative and CXCR3-positive naive CD8 T cells. TCRdb re-analyzed the 5' RACE reads; it lists each CDR3 protein once, without DNA. The sample holds under 90,000 distinct CDR3 sequences. The material sequenced was naive CXCR3+ CD8+ T cells from blood. The receptors originated from a human donor in good health. Some clones in this sample may be carry-over from other donors' samples. The CDR3 runs from the conserved cysteine through the conserved F or W. Each record gives: V gene, J gene, CDR3 protein.

TRBV12-3/TRBV12-4,TRBJ2-3,CASSGGDTDTQYF
TRBV28,TRBJ1-4,CASSALRETNEKLFF
TRBV12-3/TRBV12-4,TRBJ2-2,CASSLRGLDTGELFF
TRBV18,TRBJ2-5,CASSPVAGPETQYF
TRBV20-1,TRBJ2-7,CSALGGLSSYEQYF
TRBV12-3/TRBV12-4,TRBJ1-2,CASSLARGYGYTF
TRBV29-1,TRBJ2-7,CSVETPAALRDEQYF
TRBV20-1,TRBJ2-7,CSANPGTGGDEQYF
TRBV27,TRBJ2-1,CASSRDYNEQFF
TRBV7-9,TRBJ2-3,CASSTTTLSTDTLYF
TRBV5-1,TRBJ2-1,CASSLAGGRYDEQFF
TRBV10-3,TRBJ2-7,CAISDRRGRGYEQYF
TRBV29-1,TRBJ1-2,CSVVSPYGYTF
TRBV2,TRBJ1-5,CASSARGESNQPQHF
TRBV30,TRBJ2-1,CAWKSGSSYNEQFF
TRBV28,TRBJ2-7,CASSMGRGDEQYF
TRBV6-5,TRBJ2-2,CASSPGGGAGELFF
TRBV6-2/TRBV6-3,TRBJ2-7,CASSYPTGWGYEQYF
TRBV7-2,TRBJ2-3,CASSWRGSVILDTQYF
TRBV27,TRBJ2-3,CASSSSGADTQYF
TRBV20-1,TRBJ1-1,CSATGPKTGLNTEAFF
TRBV12-3/TRBV12-4,TRBJ1-3,CASSWDSVAAIYF
TRBV5-4,TRBJ2-3,CASSLEGYADTQYF
TRBV29-1,TRBJ2-1,CSVREAGGANEQFF
TRBV12-3/TRBV12-4,TRBJ2-3,CASSLTGWTDTQYF
TRBV6-5,TRBJ2-1,CASSYSSLGESVYNEQFF
TRBV2,TRBJ2-7,CASSEFPGTGGYEQYF
TRBV3-1,TRBJ2-2,CASSQGRGPTGELFF
TRBV9,TRBJ2-1,CASSSPGEQFF
TRBV28,TRBJ2-5,CASTGRGGFLETQYF
TRBV14,TRBJ2-2,CASSLNLNTGELFF
TRBV15,TRBJ2-4,CATSRDGIAGLAKNIQYF
TRBV12-3/TRBV12-4,TRBJ2-1,CASSTTGENEQFF
TRBV20-1,TRBJ2-7,CSARVGSRDALEQYF
TRBV5-5,TRBJ2-1,CASTGLVRSSYNEQFF
TRBV18,TRBJ2-5,CASSPPSLAGVQLVSVETQYF
TRBV20-1,TRBJ2-7,CSARDGAFSSYEQYF
TRBV27,TRBJ2-1,CASVGGEDNEQFF
TRBV5-4,TRBJ2-7,CASQTSGTAYEQYF
TRBV7-6,TRBJ1-5,CASSHRGGANQPQHF